A selection of T cell receptor beta chains follows, all from one sample in a study of shared clonotypes between healthy human individuals. Only in-frame clones appear in the TCRdb table, and some are missing; sequencing was by immunoSEQ multiplex PCR. Here the sample spans 640,000 or so clones, less than 80% being singletons. The source material was memory CD4+ T cells sorted from blood. These receptors came from a woman aged 25 to 45 in good health. CDR3s include the opening cysteine and the closing phenylalanine or tryptophan. The D gene is left open where the match is weak. Only some rows state a clone size, as once, few, many or a class for expanded clones.

V gene	D gene	clone size	J gene	CDR3 DNA	CDR3 protein
TRBV5-4	TRBD2	few	TRBJ2-7	TGTGCCAGCAGCGCCCGGGACTACCTCTACGAGCAGTACTTC	CASSARDYLYEQYF
TRBV20-1	-	-	TRBJ2-1	TGCAGTGCTTTAGGGAATGAGCAGTTCTTC	CSALGNEQFF
TRBV19	TRBD2	-	TRBJ2-7	TGTGCCAGTAGCCCACTAGCGGGAGATCGCGAGCAGTACTTC	CASSPLAGDREQYF
TRBV28	TRBD2	-	TRBJ2-5	TGTGCCAGCAGTCCCGGTAGCGGGAGGGCCTTGGGGGAGACCCAGTACTTC	CASSPGSGRALGETQYF
TRBV18	TRBD2	-	TRBJ2-3	TGTGCCAGCTCACCATCACTAGCGGGATCAGATACGCAGTATTTT	CASSPSLAGSDTQYF
TRBV28	-	-	TRBJ2-2	TGTGCCAGCAGTCCTGGTTGGAAGGGAACCGGGGAGCTGTTTTTT	CASSPGWKGTGELFF
TRBV7-8	-	-	TRBJ2-2	TGTGCCAGCAGCTTAACTGGTCAAAACACCGGGGAGCTGTTTTTT	CASSLTGQNTGELFF
TRBV2	-	-	TRBJ2-7	TGTGCCAGCAGCCGTCTGACAGATACCTACGAGCAGTACTTC	CASSRLTDTYEQYF
TRBV5-4	-	-	TRBJ2-7	TGTGCCAGCAGCTACGACTACGAGCAGTACTTC	CASSYDYEQYF
TRBV2	-	-	TRBJ2-5	TGTGCCAGCAGCACGGACGGGACCCAGTACTTC	CASSTDGTQYF
TRBV18	TRBD2	-	TRBJ2-1	TGTGCCAGCTCACCATACTCTAGCGGGAACTCGGGTAATGAGCAGTTCTTC	CASSPYSSGNSGNEQFF
TRBV29-1	-	few	TRBJ2-1	TGCAGCGTTGACGTTTCCGGCAGCTCCTACAATGAGCAGTTCTTC	CSVDVSGSSYNEQFF
TRBV19	-	-	TRBJ1-4	TGTGCCAGTAGGACCGGGACGGGGGATGAAAAACTGTTTTTT	CASRTGTGDEKLFF
TRBV11-2	-	few	TRBJ1-5	TGTGCCAGCAGCAGATTCAGGGATCAGCCCCAGCATTTT	CASSRFRDQPQHF
TRBV19	-	many	TRBJ1-5	TGTGCCAGCACAGGGAGTGGCAATCAGCCCCAGCATTTT	CASTGSGNQPQHF
TRBV27	-	once	TRBJ2-2	TGTGCCAGCAGCGTTTTTACAGGCTACACCGGGGAGCTGTTTTTT	CASSVFTGYTGELFF
TRBV30	-	-	TRBJ2-7	TGTGCCTGGAGTTCGCTCTCGGGACTCAACTACGAGCAGTACTTC	CAWSSLSGLNYEQYF
TRBV28	-	-	TRBJ2-7	TGTGCCAGCAGTCCCGCGGACACTAGAGCCTACGAGCAGTACTTC	CASSPADTRAYEQYF
TRBV2	-	-	TRBJ2-3	TGTGCCAGCAGTGTGCAGGGGACCACAGATACGCAGTATTTT	CASSVQGTTDTQYF
TRBV25-1	TRBD2	-	TRBJ2-1	TGTGCCAGCAGTGAACTCAGGACTAGCGGGAGGCCAGGAGAGCAGTTCTTC	CASSELRTSGRPGEQFF
TRBV6-4	-	-	TRBJ2-5	TGTGCCAGCAGTGAAGCAGGAGGGCCCCAAGAGACCCAGTACTTC	CASSEAGGPQETQYF
TRBV4-1	-	-	TRBJ1-2	TGCGCCAGCAGCCAAGATAGAGTCCCGAAGAGTTATGGCTACACCTTC	CASSQDRVPKSYGYTF
TRBV5-1	TRBD1	many	TRBJ1-1	TGCGCCAGCAGTCCACCCGGGACAGGAACGAACACTGAAGCTTTCTTT	CASSPPGTGTNTEAFF
TRBV9	-	-	TRBJ2-1	TGTGCCAGCAGCGTAGCTCCCCCGGTGGGGCGGAGGGGGAATGAGCAGTTCTTC	CASSVAPPVGRRGNEQFF
TRBV4-1	-	-	TRBJ1-3	TGCGCCAGCAGCCAAGATAAGGGGCTAGGCACCATATATTTT	CASSQDKGLGTIYF
TRBV18	-	-	TRBJ1-1	TGTGCCAGCTCACCAGGGCAGGGGAACACTGAAGCTTTCTTT	CASSPGQGNTEAFF
TRBV5-1	-	-	TRBJ2-7	TGCGCCAGCAGCTTCCGGGGAATTTACGAGCAGTACTTC	CASSFRGIYEQYF
TRBV6-6	TRBD2	-	TRBJ2-7	TGTGCCAGCAGCCCCACTAGCGGCACCTACGAGCAGTACTTC	CASSPTSGTYEQYF
TRBV19	-	-	TRBJ1-2	TGTGCCAGTAGTATAGTTGCAGGAGGGGACTATGGCTACACCTTC	CASSIVAGGDYGYTF
TRBV28	-	-	TRBJ1-1	TGTGCCAGCAGTCAAACAGGAGGAGTGAACACTGAAGCTTTCTTT	CASSQTGGVNTEAFF
TRBV15	TRBD1	-	TRBJ2-7	TGTGCCACCAGCAGACGGACAGGTTTAGCCGAGCAGTACTTC	CATSRRTGLAEQYF
TRBV27	TRBD2	-	TRBJ2-6	TGTGCCAGCAGTCCTGGACTAGCGGGAAGCTACTCTGGGGCCAACGTCCTGACTTTC	CASSPGLAGSYSGANVLTF
TRBV14	-	-	TRBJ1-4	TGTGCCAGCAGCCCAAGAGTCGGCGCTTTTGAAAAACTGTTTTTT	CASSPRVGAFEKLFF
TRBV7-9	TRBD2	-	TRBJ2-1	TGTGCCAGCAGCTTAAAAAGCGGGAGAGGGAATGAGCAGTTCTTC	CASSLKSGRGNEQFF
TRBV27	-	-	TRBJ2-5	TGTGCCAGCAGGAATAGGGGGGAGACCCAGTACTTC	CASRNRGETQYF
TRBV25-1	-	-	TRBJ2-5	TGTGCCAGCAGTGAATTACAAGAGACCCAGTACTTC	CASSELQETQYF
TRBV7-2	-	-	TRBJ1-3	TGTGCCAGCAGCTTCTCGGGTGGGGGGCCTGGAAACACCATATATTTT	CASSFSGGGPGNTIYF
TRBV5-1	-	few	TRBJ1-1	TGCGCCAGCAGCGAAGGGACGGAGAACACTGAAGCTTTCTTT	CASSEGTENTEAFF
TRBV28	TRBD1	-	TRBJ2-7	TGTGCCACCGAGACAGGGGGCTACGAGCAGTACTTC	CATETGGYEQYF